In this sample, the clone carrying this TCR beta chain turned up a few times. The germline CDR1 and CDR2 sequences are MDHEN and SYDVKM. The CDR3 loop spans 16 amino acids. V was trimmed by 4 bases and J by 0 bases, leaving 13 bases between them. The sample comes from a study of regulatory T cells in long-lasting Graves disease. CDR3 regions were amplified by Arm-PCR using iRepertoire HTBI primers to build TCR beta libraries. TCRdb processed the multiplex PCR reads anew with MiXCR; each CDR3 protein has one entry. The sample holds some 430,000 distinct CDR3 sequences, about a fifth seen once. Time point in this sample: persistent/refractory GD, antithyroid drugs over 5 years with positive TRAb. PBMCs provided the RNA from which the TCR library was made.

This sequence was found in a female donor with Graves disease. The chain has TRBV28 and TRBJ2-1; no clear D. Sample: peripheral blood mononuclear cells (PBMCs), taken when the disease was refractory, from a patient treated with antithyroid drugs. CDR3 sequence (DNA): TGTGCCAGCAGTTCCCCCACTCCCGACTCCTACAATGAGCAGTTCTTC. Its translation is CASSSPTPDSYNEQFF. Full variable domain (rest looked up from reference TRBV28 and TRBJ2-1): DVKVTQSSRYLVKRTGEKVFLECVQDMDHENMFWYRQDPGLGLRLIYFSYDVKMKEKGDIPEGYSVSREKKERFSLILESASTNQTSMYLCASSSPTPDSYNEQFFGPGTRLTVL.